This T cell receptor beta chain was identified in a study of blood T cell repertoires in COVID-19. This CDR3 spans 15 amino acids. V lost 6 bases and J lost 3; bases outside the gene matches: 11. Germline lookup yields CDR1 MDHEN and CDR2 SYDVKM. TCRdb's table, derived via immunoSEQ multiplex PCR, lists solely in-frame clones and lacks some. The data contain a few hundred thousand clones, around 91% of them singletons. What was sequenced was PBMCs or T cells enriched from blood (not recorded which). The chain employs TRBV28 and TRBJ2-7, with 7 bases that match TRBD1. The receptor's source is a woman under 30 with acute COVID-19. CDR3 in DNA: TGTGCCAGCAGCAAAAGGGGGCAAGGGTTCTACGAGCAGTACTTC. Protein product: CASSKRGQGFYEQYF.